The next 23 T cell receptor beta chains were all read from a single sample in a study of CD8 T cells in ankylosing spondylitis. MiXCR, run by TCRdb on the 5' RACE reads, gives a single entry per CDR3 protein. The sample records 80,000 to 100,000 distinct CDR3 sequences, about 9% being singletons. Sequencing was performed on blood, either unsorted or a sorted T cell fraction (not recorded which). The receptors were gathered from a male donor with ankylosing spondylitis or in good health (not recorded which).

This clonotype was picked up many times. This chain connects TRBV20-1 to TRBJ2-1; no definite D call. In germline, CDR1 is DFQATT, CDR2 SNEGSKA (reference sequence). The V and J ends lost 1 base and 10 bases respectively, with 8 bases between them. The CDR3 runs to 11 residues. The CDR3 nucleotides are TGCAGTGCTAGAGGGGCAGTCGAGCAGTTCTTC. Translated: CSARGAVEQFF.

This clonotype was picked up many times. The CDR3 coding sequence is TGCAGCACCCGTGCGGGGAACACTGAAGCTTTCTTT. It encodes CSTRAGNTEAFF. The J gene is TRBJ1-1, the V gene TRBV29-1; D is unclear. Germline CDR1 SQVTM, CDR2 ANQGSEA. This CDR3 has 12 amino acids. The V gene lost 8 bases and the J gene lost 1 base, with 11 bases spanning the gap. The full variable domain, with the rest looked up from reference TRBV29-1 and TRBJ1-1, is SAVISQKPSRDICQRGTSLTIQCQVDSQVTMMFWYRQQPGQSLTLIATANQGSEATYESGFVIDKFPISRPNLTFSTLTVSNMSPEDSSIYLCSTRAGNTEAFFGQGTRLTVV.

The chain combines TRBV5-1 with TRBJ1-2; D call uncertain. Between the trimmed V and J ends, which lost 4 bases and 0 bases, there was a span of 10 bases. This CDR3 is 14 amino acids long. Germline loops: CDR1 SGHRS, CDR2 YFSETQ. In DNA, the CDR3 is TGCGCCAGCAGCCACACAAACACTAACTATGGCTACACCTTC. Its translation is CASSHTNTNYGYTF. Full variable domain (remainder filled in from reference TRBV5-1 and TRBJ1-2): KAGVTQTPRYLIKTRGQQVTLSCSPISGHRSVSWYQQTPGQGLQFLFEYFSETQRNKGNFPGRFSGRQFSNSRSEMNVSTLELGDSALYLCASSHTNTNYGYTFGSGTRLTVV.

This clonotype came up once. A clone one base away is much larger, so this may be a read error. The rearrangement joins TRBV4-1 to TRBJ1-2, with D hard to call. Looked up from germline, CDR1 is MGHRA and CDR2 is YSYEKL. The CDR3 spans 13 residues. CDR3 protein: CASSPDGNCGYTF. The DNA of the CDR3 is TGCGCCAGCAGCCCAGACGGAAACTGTGGCTACACCTTC.

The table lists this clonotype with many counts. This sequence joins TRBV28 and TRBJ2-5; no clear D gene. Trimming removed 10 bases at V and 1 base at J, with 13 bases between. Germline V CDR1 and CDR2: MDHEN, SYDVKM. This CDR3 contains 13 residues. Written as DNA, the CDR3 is TGTGCCACCTCAAGGACGGTCCAAGAGACCCAGTACTTC. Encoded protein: CATSRTVQETQYF.

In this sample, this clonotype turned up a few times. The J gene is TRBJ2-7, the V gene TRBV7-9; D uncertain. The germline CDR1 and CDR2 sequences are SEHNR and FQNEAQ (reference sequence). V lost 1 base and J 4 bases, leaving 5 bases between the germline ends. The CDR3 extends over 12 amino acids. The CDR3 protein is CASSLGRYEQYF. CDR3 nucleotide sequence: TGTGCCAGCAGCTTAGGGCGGTACGAGCAGTACTTC.

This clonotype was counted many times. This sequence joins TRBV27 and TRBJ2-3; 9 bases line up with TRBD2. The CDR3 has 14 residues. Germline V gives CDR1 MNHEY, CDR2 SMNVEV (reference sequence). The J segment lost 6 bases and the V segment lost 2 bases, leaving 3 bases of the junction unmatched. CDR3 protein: CASSLGAGGDTQYF. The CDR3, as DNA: TGTGCCAGCAGTTTAGGGGCGGGGGGGGATACGCAGTATTTT.

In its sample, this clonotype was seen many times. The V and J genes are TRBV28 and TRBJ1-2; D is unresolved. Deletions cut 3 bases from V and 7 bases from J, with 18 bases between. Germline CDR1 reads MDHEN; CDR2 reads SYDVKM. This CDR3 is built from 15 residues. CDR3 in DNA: TGTGCCAGCAGTTTTGAGAGGGCCTTCCGCCGTGGCTACACCTTC. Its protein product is CASSFERAFRRGYTF.

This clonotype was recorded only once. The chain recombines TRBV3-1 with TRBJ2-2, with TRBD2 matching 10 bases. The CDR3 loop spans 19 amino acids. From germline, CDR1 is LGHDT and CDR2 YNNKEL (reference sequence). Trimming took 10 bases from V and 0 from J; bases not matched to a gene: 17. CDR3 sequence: CATTQDLLAGLSNTGELFF. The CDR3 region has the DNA TGTGCCACCACCCAAGATCTACTAGCGGGGCTATCGAACACCGGGGAGCTGTTTTTT.

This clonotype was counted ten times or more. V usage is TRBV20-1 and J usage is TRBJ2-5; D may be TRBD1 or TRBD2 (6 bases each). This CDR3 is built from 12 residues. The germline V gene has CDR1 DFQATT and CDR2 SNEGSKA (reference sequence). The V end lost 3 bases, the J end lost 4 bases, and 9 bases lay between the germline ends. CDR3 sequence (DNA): TGCAGTGCTAGCGGAGGGGGAGAGACCCAGTACTTC. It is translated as CSASGGGETQYF.

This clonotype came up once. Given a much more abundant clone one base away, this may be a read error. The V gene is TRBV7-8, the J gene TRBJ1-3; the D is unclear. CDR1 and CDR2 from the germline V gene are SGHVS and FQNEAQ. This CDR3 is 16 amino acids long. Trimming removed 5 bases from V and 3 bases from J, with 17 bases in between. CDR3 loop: CASSQYEVDFGNTIYF. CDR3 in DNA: TGTGCCAGCAGCCAATACGAGGTAGACTTTGGAAACACCATATATTTT.

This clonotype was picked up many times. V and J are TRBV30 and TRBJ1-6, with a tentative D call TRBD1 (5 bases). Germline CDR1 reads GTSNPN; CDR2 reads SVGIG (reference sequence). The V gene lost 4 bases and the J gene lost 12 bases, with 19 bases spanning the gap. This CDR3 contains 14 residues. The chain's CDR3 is CAWTMLAGQGPLHF. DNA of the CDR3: TGTGCCTGGACCATGCTGGCAGGCCAGGGACCCCTCCACTTT.

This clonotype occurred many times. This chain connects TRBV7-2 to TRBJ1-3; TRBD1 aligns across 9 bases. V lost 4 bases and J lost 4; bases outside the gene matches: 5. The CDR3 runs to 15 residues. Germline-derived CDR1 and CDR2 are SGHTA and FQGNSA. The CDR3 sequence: CASSSGTGLGNTIYF. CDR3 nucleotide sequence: TGTGCCAGCAGCTCCGGGACAGGGCTAGGAAACACCATATATTTT.

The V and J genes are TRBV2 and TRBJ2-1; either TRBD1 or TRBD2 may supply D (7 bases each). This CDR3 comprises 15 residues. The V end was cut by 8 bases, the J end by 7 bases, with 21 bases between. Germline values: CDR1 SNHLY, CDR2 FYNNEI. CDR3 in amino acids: CASFGSGGGVNEQFF. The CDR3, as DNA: TGTGCCAGCTTTGGGTCAGGGGGGGGAGTGAATGAGCAGTTCTTC.

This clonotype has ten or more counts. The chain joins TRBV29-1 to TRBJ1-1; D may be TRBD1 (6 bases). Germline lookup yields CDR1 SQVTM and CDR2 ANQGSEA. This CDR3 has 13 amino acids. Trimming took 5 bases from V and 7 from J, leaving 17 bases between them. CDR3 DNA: TGCAGCGTTTACGGACAGCCGTCACTTGAAGCTTTCTTT. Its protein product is CSVYGQPSLEAFF.

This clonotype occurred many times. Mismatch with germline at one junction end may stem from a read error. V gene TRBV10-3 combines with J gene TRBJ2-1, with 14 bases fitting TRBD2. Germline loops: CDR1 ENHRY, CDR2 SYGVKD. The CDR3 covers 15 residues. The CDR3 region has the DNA TGTGCCAGCAGTCCGACTAGCGGGGGGGCCTATGAGCAGTTCTTC. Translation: CASSPTSGGAYEQFF.

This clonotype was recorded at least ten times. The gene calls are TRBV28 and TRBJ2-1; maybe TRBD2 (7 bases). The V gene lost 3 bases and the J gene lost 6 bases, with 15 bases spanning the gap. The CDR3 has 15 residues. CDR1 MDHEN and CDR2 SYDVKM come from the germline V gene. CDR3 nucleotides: TGTGCCAGCAGTTTTCTGGGGGGGGCCGTCAATGAGCAGTTCTTC. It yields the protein CASSFLGGAVNEQFF. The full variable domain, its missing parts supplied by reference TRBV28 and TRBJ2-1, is DVKVTQSSRYLVKRTGEKVFLECVQDMDHENMFWYRQDPGLGLRLIYFSYDVKMKEKGDIPEGYSVSREKKERFSLILESASTNQTSMYLCASSFLGGAVNEQFFGPGTRLTVL.

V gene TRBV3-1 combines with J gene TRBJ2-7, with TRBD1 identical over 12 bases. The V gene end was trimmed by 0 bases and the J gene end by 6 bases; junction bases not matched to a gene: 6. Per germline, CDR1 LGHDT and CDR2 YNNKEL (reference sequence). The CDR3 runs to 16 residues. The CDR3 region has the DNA TGTGCCAGCAGCCAAGAACCGGGACAGGGGGCTTTCGAGCAGTACTTC. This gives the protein CASSQEPGQGAFEQYF.

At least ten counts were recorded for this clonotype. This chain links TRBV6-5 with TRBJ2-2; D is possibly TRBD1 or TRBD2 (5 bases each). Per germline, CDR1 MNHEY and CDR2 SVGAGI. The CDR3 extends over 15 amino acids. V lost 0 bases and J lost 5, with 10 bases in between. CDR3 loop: CASSYSKGRTGELFF. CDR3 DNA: TGTGCCAGCAGTTACTCGAAGGGACGGACCGGGGAGCTGTTTTTT.

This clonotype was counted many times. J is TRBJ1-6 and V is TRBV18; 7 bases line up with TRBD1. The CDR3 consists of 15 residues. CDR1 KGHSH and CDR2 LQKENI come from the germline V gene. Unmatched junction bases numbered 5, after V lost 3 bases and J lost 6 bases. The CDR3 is CASSPTGSGNSPLHF. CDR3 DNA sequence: TGTGCCAGCTCACCGACAGGGTCGGGTAATTCACCCCTCCACTTT.

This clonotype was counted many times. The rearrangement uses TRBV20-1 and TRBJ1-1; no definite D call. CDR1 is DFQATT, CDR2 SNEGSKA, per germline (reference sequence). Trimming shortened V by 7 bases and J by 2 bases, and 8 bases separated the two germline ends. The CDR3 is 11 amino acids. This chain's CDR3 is CSGSENTEAFF. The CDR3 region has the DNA TGCAGTGGATCCGAAAACACTGAAGCTTTCTTT.

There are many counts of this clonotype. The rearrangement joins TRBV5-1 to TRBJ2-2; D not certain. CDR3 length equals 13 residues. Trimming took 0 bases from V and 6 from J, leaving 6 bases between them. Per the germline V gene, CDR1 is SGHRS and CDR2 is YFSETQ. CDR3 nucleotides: TGCGCCAGCAGCTTGGATCCAGCCGGGGAGCTGTTTTTT. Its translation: CASSLDPAGELFF.

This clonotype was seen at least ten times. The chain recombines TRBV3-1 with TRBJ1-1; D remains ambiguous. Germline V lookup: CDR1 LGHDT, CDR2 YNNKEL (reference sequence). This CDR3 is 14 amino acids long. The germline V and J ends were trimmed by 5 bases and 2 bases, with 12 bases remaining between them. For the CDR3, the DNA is TGTGCCAGCAGCTCGAGCGGAGTTAACACTGAAGCTTTCTTT. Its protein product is CASSSSGVNTEAFF. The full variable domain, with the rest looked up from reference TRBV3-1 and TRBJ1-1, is DTAVSQTPKYLVTQMGNDKSIKCEQNLGHDTMYWYKQDSKKFLKIMFSYNNKELIINETVPNRFSPKSPDKAHLNLHINSLELGDSAVYFCASSSSGVNTEAFFGQGTRLTVV.